The T cell receptor (beta chain) under discussion was sequenced for a study of CD8 T cells in Susac syndrome. RNA, at about 0.45 to 1 ug, was reverse transcribed with random hexamers. TCRdb re-analysed the immunoSEQ multiplex PCR reads in MiXCR, keeping a single row per CDR3 protein. The sample records roughly 140,000 distinct CDR3 sequences, over 85% being singletons. Sequencing of TCR beta was undertaken in CD8+ and CD4+ T cells derived from blood. Sequenced: CD8+ T cells from PBMCs. This clonotype was obtained from a human donor in good health.

The CDR3 is CASSRDPKASGRFNEQFF. CDR3 bases: TGCGCCAGCAGCCGAGACCCCAAAGCCAGCGGGAGATTTAATGAGCAGTTCTTC. J is TRBJ2-1 and V is TRBV4-3; 8 bases are a match to TRBD2. Germline CDR1 and CDR2: LGHNA and YSLEER. CDR3 size: 18 residues. V shed 4 bases, J shed 7 bases, and the junction held 18 bases outside the gene matches.